What follows are 7 T cell receptor beta chains derived from one specimen sequenced in a study of cytomegalovirus exposure and HLA in healthy donors. 13 Jbeta primers and 60 Vbeta primers were used for the PCR. Sequencing was performed with immunoSEQ multiplex PCR; in TCRdb, only in-frame clones are kept and a portion is missing. Altogether around 120,000 clones are present, over 60% being singletons, with the ten largest covering 3.3%. Input material: PBMCs. The receptors come from a woman under 40 in good health and CMV-seropositive.

The chain combines TRBV29-1 with TRBJ1-3; the D gene is possibly TRBD1 (5 bases). V was clipped by 7 bases and J by 8 bases, with 12 bases between them. CDR1 is SQVTM and CDR2 is ANQGSEA in the germline V gene. The CDR3 sequence is 11 residues long. The CDR3 region has the DNA TGCAGCGCTCGGGTAGGGGACACCATATATTTT. It translates to CSARVGDTIYF.

The chain combines TRBV7-3 with TRBJ2-2; D not certain. Between the trimmed V and J ends, which lost 5 bases and 9 bases, there was a span of 13 bases. The CDR3 has 13 residues. The V gene's germline CDR1 is SGHTA and CDR2 FQGTGA. Here the CDR3 DNA reads TGTGCCAGCAGCCCGGGTGGTGTAAGGGAGCTGTTTTTT. It is translated as CASSPGGVRELFF. Using reference TRBV7-3 and TRBJ2-2 for the parts outside the CDR3, the full variable domain is GAGVSQTPSNKVTEKGKYVELRCDPISGHTALYWYRQSLGQGPEFLIYFQGTGAADDSGLPNDRFFAVRPEGSVSTLKIQRTERGDSAVYLCASSPGGVRELFFGEGSRLTVL.

The chain recombines TRBV10-2 with TRBJ1-6, with 7 nucleotides matching TRBD1. Trimming at V came to 6 bases and at J to 5 bases, leaving 7 bases not matched to a gene. Germline lookup yields CDR1 WSHSY and CDR2 SAAADI. The CDR3 has 15 residues. The CDR3 is CASRDPGQHNSPLHF. The DNA for the CDR3 is TGCGCCAGCAGAGATCCGGGACAGCATAATTCACCCCTCCACTTT.

V and J are TRBV13 and TRBJ1-1; 9 bases align to TRBD1. The CDR3 has 17 residues. The germline gives CDR1 PRHDT, CDR2 FYEKMQ (reference sequence). Trimming cost V 5 bases and J 7 bases; bases outside gene matches: 17. As DNA, the CDR3 is TGTGCCAGCAGCCCCCTGGGCCAACAGGGGGCGCTGATTGAAGCTTTCTTT. Encoded protein: CASSPLGQQGALIEAFF.

This rearrangement joins TRBV4-2 to TRBJ2-7, with 7 bases that match TRBD2. The CDR3 runs 15 residues. Germline CDR1 LGHNA, CDR2 YNFKEQ. V lost 1 base and J lost 4; bases outside the gene matches: 7. CDR3 in DNA: TGTGCCAGCAGCCAAGGGCTAGCGGACCTTTACGAGCAGTACTTC. Protein: CASSQGLADLYEQYF.

The gene calls are TRBV6-1 and TRBJ2-5, with 7 bases lining up with TRBD1. CDR3 size: 14 residues. Germline V gene lookup returns CDR1 MNHNS and CDR2 SASEGT. V was pared by 4 bases and J by 2 bases, with 4 bases of the junction left unmatched. CDR3 in amino acids: CASSGGTDQETQYF. CDR3 DNA sequence: TGTGCCAGCAGTGGGGGGACAGATCAAGAGACCCAGTACTTC.

This clone has a handful of counts. This chain uses TRBV6-5 with TRBJ1-1; 8 bases map to TRBD1. Germline lookup yields CDR1 MNHEY and CDR2 SVGAGI. This CDR3 has 15 amino acids. J gave up 5 bases and V 6 bases, and 11 bases lay outside the gene matches. CDR3 region: CASRPVGDRGTEAFF. The CDR3 region has the DNA TGTGCCAGCAGACCAGTAGGAGACAGGGGTACTGAAGCTTTCTTT.